These 32 T cell receptor beta chains were sequenced from one sample in a study of CD8 T cells in ankylosing spondylitis. MiXCR, run by TCRdb on the 5' RACE reads, gives a single entry per CDR3 protein. Found here are 250,000 to 300,000 distinct CDR3 sequences, around 20% of them singletons; the top ten hold 7.5% to 9.5%. The sample was blood, either unsorted or a sorted T cell fraction (not recorded which). The receptor set was obtained from a male donor with ankylosing spondylitis or in good health (not recorded which).

This clonotype has a handful of counts. The chain uses TRBV12-3 or TRBV12-4 and TRBJ2-2; 12 bases agree with TRBD2. CDR3 length: 17 residues. J was trimmed by 1 base and V by 5 bases; bases with no gene match: 5. CDR3 in DNA: TGTGCCAGCAGTATCCCGGGACTAGCGGGGAACACCGGGGAGCTGTTTTTT. Encoded protein: CASSIPGLAGNTGELFF.

The rearrangement joins TRBV5-1 to TRBJ1-1, with D hard to call. Per the germline V gene, CDR1 is SGHRS and CDR2 is YFSETQ. The CDR3 runs to 13 residues. Between the trimmed V and J ends, which lost 5 bases and 3 bases, there was a span of 11 bases. CDR3: CASSHFGDTEAFF. For the CDR3, the DNA is TGCGCCAGCAGTCATTTCGGAGACACTGAAGCTTTCTTT.

J is TRBJ1-5 and V is TRBV12-3 or TRBV12-4, with 7 bases fitting TRBD1. With V trimmed by 7 bases and J by 2 bases, 8 bases remained unmatched. The CDR3 runs 15 residues. CDR3 loop: CASTRGTAGNQPQHF. The CDR3 DNA is TGTGCCAGCACCCGGGGGACAGCGGGCAATCAGCCCCAGCATTTT.

Relative to its sample, this clonotype is large (0.1 to 1%). The rearrangement uses TRBV24-1 and TRBJ2-3; a weak D match, TRBD1 (5 bases). V lost 3 bases, J lost 0 bases, and 24 bases lay in between. CDR1 and CDR2 (germline): KGHDR, SFDVKD. The CDR3 consists of 20 residues. The CDR3 spells CATSDPAGRTPSYSTDTQYF. The CDR3 DNA reads TGTGCCACCAGTGATCCTGCAGGGCGGACCCCCAGTTATAGCACAGATACGCAGTATTTT.

This clonotype was seen more than once but under ten times. The chain combines TRBV9 with TRBJ2-3, with 7 bases that match TRBD2. J gave up 4 bases and V 0 bases, and 5 bases lay outside the gene matches. The germline gives CDR1 SGDLS, CDR2 YYNGEE. The CDR3 spans 15 residues. In DNA, the CDR3 is TGTGCCAGCAGCGTAGCGGGGACTATCGCAGATACGCAGTATTTT. Its protein product is CASSVAGTIADTQYF.

A few counts support this clonotype. The V gene is TRBV9, the J gene TRBJ2-1; the D gene is possibly TRBD2 (5 bases). CDR1 and CDR2 (germline): SGDLS, YYNGEE. There are 16 residues in the CDR3. V dropped 3 bases and J dropped 3 bases, with 16 bases sitting between them. The CDR3 loop is CASSAEGSRYYNEQFF. CDR3 nucleotide sequence: TGTGCCAGCAGCGCCGAGGGTTCGAGGTACTACAATGAGCAGTTCTTC.

Many counts were recorded for this clonotype. The chain links TRBV29-1 to TRBJ2-2; weak D call: TRBD2 (7 bases). V shed 4 bases and J shed 2 bases, with 11 bases lying between them. Germline V lookup: CDR1 SQVTM, CDR2 ANQGSEA. The CDR3 loop spans 14 amino acids. DNA for the CDR3: TGCAGCGTTGGGGGGGGCATCAACACCGGGGAGCTGTTTTTT. This gives the protein CSVGGGINTGELFF.

Many counts were recorded for this clonotype. The CDR3 reads CAISESGLAGTDTQYF. CDR3 sequence (DNA): TGTGCCATCAGTGAGTCTGGGCTAGCGGGGACAGATACGCAGTATTTT. The V gene is TRBV10-3, the J gene TRBJ2-3; 9 bases agree with TRBD2. J gave up 3 bases and V 0 bases, and 4 bases lay outside the gene matches. Germline assignment: CDR1 ENHRY and CDR2 SYGVKD. The CDR3 is made up of 16 amino acids.

This clonotype was detected only a few times. V and J are TRBV28 and TRBJ2-7; 7 bases map to TRBD1. J was trimmed by 3 bases and V by 5 bases; bases with no gene match: 4. The CDR3 has 13 residues. Germline V gene lookup returns CDR1 MDHEN and CDR2 SYDVKM. The CDR3 here is CASSRQGLYEQYV. CDR3 bases: TGTGCCAGCAGTCGACAGGGCCTCTACGAGCAGTACGTC.

This clonotype occurred many times. This chain uses TRBV29-1 with TRBJ2-3, with 7 bases matching TRBD2. CDR3 length: 13 amino acids. The germline gives CDR1 SQVTM, CDR2 ANQGSEA. Unmatched junction bases numbered 4, after V lost 3 bases and J lost 4 bases. DNA of the CDR3: TGCAGCGTTGAGCCGGGGGGTGCAGATACGCAGTATTTT. It is translated as CSVEPGGADTQYF.

The chain couples TRBV4-1 to TRBJ2-2; no definite D call. With 2 bases removed from V and 1 base from J, the gap between germline ends came to 5 bases. Germline V lookup: CDR1 MGHRA, CDR2 YSYEKL. This CDR3 is 14 amino acids long. CDR3 sequence (DNA): TGCGCCAGCAGCCAAAGCAAGAACACCGGGGAGCTGTTTTTT. It encodes CASSQSKNTGELFF.

This clonotype was counted between two and nine times. The chain employs TRBV20-1 and TRBJ2-3, with D perhaps being TRBD1 or TRBD2 (5 bases each). V shed 2 bases and J shed 4 bases, with 10 bases lying between them. The germline gives CDR1 DFQATT, CDR2 SNEGSKA (reference sequence). The CDR3 is 13 residues long. The chain's CDR3 is CSARWDGPDTQYF. CDR3 nucleotides: TGCAGTGCTAGATGGGACGGACCAGATACGCAGTATTTT.

The rearrangement uses TRBV20-1 and TRBJ2-7; possibly TRBD2 for D (5 bases). The CDR3 loop spans 14 amino acids. The V end was cut by 4 bases, the J end by 3 bases, with 16 bases between. Germline CDR1 reads DFQATT; CDR2 reads SNEGSKA (reference sequence). This CDR3 is CSATAARENYEQYV. CDR3 nucleotides: TGCAGTGCTACGGCCGCGAGGGAAAACTACGAGCAGTACGTC.

This chain uses TRBV29-1 with TRBJ2-3; TRBD1 might be the D (5 bases). This CDR3 is built from 12 residues. V gave up 8 bases and J gave up 1 base, with 10 bases separating them. Germline V gene lookup returns CDR1 SQVTM and CDR2 ANQGSEA. CDR3: CSIPRGTDTQYF. Here the CDR3 DNA reads TGCAGCATCCCCAGGGGCACAGATACGCAGTATTTT.

This clonotype was observed at least ten times. The rearrangement uses TRBV12-3 or TRBV12-4 and TRBJ1-1, with D perhaps matching TRBD1 (5 bases). V was cut by 7 bases and J by 0 bases, with 9 bases left in between. This CDR3 has 13 residues. CDR3: CASTQGMNTEAFF. DNA of the CDR3: TGTGCCAGCACCCAGGGTATGAACACTGAAGCTTTCTTT.

V is TRBV2 and J is TRBJ1-5, with D hard to call. This CDR3 has 15 amino acids. The V gene's germline CDR1 is SNHLY and CDR2 FYNNEI. Between the trimmed V and J ends, which lost 7 bases and 0 bases, there was a span of 13 bases. This CDR3 is CASKTGRISNQPQHF. In DNA form, the CDR3 reads TGTGCCAGCAAGACGGGCCGGATTAGCAATCAGCCCCAGCATTTT.

The rearrangement links TRBV4-1 to TRBJ2-1; no firm D call. The CDR3 has 17 residues. Germline values: CDR1 MGHRA, CDR2 YSYEKL. V gave up 4 bases and J gave up 1 base, with 17 bases separating them. The CDR3 reads CASSPSATLVSYNEQFF. CDR3 DNA sequence: TGCGCCAGCAGCCCTTCAGCGACGTTAGTATCCTACAATGAGCAGTTCTTC.

A few counts support this clonotype. The chain is built from TRBV27 and TRBJ1-6, with 9 bases lining up with TRBD1. CDR3 length equals 13 residues. Looked up from germline, CDR1 is MNHEY and CDR2 is SMNVEV (reference sequence). The trim removed 7 bases at V and 12 bases at J, leaving 7 bases unmatched. The CDR3 region is CASTSGTGIPLHF. Written as DNA, the CDR3 is TGTGCCAGCACCTCGGGGACAGGGATACCCCTCCACTTT.

This clonotype was counted between two and nine times. The V call is TRBV3-1, the J call TRBJ2-1; the D gene could be TRBD1 or TRBD2 (5 bases each). V shed 4 bases and J shed 8 bases, with 18 bases lying between them. The V gene's germline CDR1 is LGHDT and CDR2 YNNKEL (reference sequence). The CDR3 has 15 amino acids. The CDR3: CASSRAGTFSDEQFF. CDR3 DNA: TGTGCCAGCAGCCGTGCCGGGACCTTTAGCGATGAGCAGTTCTTC.

The chain couples TRBV10-3 to TRBJ2-1, with 12 positions matching TRBD2. V shed 3 bases and J 4 bases; nucleotides not matched to a gene: 13. The CDR3 is 19 amino acids. CDR1 ENHRY and CDR2 SYGVKD come from the germline V gene. CDR3 region: CAISDPTSGSKDVYNEQFF. The CDR3 nucleotides are TGTGCCATCAGTGACCCGACTAGCGGGAGTAAGGACGTTTACAATGAGCAGTTCTTC.

The CDR3 nucleotides are TGCAGTGCTAGAGATCATGCGGACAGGGCCGGGCAGCCCCAGCATTTT. Amino acids: CSARDHADRAGQPQHF. This sequence joins TRBV20-1 and TRBJ1-5; 8 positions match TRBD1. CDR3 length: 16 residues. V lost 0 bases and J lost 7; bases outside the gene matches: 11. The germline V gene encodes CDR1 DFQATT and CDR2 SNEGSKA (reference sequence).

This chain connects TRBV21-1 to TRBJ2-7; no check of the table's D call, TRBD2, against the DNA was made. TRBV21-1 is recorded as a pseudogene. The CDR3 has 16 residues. The CDR3 DNA reads TGTGCCAGCAGCAGAGTTTGGACTAGCGGGTTCTACGAGCAGTACGTC. It codes for CASSRVWTSGFYEQYV.

This clonotype occurred many times. The gene calls are TRBV12-3 or TRBV12-4 and TRBJ2-5; D is unclear. V was clipped by 2 bases and J by 4 bases, with 8 bases between them. The CDR3 covers 13 residues. The CDR3 DNA is TGTGCCAGCAGTTTAAGGTTTGGAGAGACCCAGTACTTC. Its protein is CASSLRFGETQYF.

Only a few counts were recorded for this clonotype. The chain links TRBV5-1 to TRBJ1-4; D call uncertain. The CDR3 contains 13 residues. The ends were cut back, 4 bases at V and 6 bases at J, with 10 bases in the middle. Germline loops: CDR1 SGHRS, CDR2 YFSETQ. The CDR3 DNA follows: TGCGCCAGCAGCCCCGGGCCGTATGAAAAACTGTTTTTT. Amino acids: CASSPGPYEKLFF.

The chain uses TRBV20-1 and TRBJ1-5; no reliable D call. CDR3 length: 13 residues. Trimming shortened V by 6 bases and J by 0 bases, and 9 bases separated the two germline ends. Looked up from germline, CDR1 is DFQATT and CDR2 is SNEGSKA (reference sequence). The CDR3 DNA reads TGCAGTGCAACAGTGTATAGCAATCAGCCCCAGCATTTT. Protein: CSATVYSNQPQHF.

DNA for the CDR3: TGCAGCGTTGGGGGGACAGGGGGGTATTTGACTGAAGCTTTCTTT. Translating gives CSVGGTGGYLTEAFF. The chain recombines TRBV29-1 with TRBJ1-1; 11 bases are a match to TRBD1. Germline V CDR1 and CDR2: SQVTM, ANQGSEA. The V and J ends lost 4 bases and 5 bases, in that order; junction bases with no gene match: 9. The CDR3 runs to 15 residues.

At least ten counts were recorded for this clonotype. The V gene is TRBV3-1, the J gene TRBJ2-5; D tentatively reads TRBD1 or TRBD2 (5 bases each). Trimming pared 3 bases from V and 2 bases from J, leaving 7 bases between. This CDR3 is 13 amino acids long. Germline CDR1 reads LGHDT; CDR2 reads YNNKEL (reference sequence). CDR3 sequence (DNA): TGTGCCAGCAGCCAGGGACGGCAAGAGACCCAGTACTTC. This sequence encodes CASSQGRQETQYF.

This clonotype appeared a few times. The chain joins TRBV5-1 to TRBJ1-3; D gene unclear. This CDR3 has 14 residues. The germline V gene encodes CDR1 SGHRS and CDR2 YFSETQ. Trimming pared 0 bases from V and 4 bases from J, leaving 8 bases between. The CDR3 sequence: CASSLGVDGNTIYF. For the CDR3, the DNA is TGCGCCAGCAGCTTGGGGGTGGACGGAAACACCATATATTTT.

The chain recombines TRBV27 with TRBJ1-5; D ambiguous. Germline V gene data show CDR1 as MNHEY and CDR2 as SMNVEV (reference sequence). V lost 3 bases and J lost 3, with 12 bases in between. The CDR3 totals 15 residues. In nucleotides, the CDR3 is TGTGCCAGCAGTTTGATGGGATCCGACAATCAGCCCCAGCATTTT. Amino acids: CASSLMGSDNQPQHF.

In its sample, this clonotype was seen a few times. The chain links TRBV28 to TRBJ1-1; possibly TRBD1 for D (5 bases). There are 11 residues in the CDR3. CDR1 and CDR2 (germline): MDHEN, SYDVKM. The V end lost 5 bases, the J end lost 8 bases, and 9 bases lay between the germline ends. The CDR3 DNA reads as TGTGCCAGCAGTCCTCGACAGGAAGCTTTCTTT. As protein: CASSPRQEAFF.

The table lists this clonotype with a few counts. The chain couples TRBV10-3 to TRBJ1-2; D is ambiguous. Per germline, CDR1 ENHRY and CDR2 SYGVKD. V was trimmed by 4 bases and J by 2 bases, leaving 8 bases between them. This CDR3 comprises 13 residues. The CDR3 sequence is CAISGVANYGYTF. The DNA of the CDR3 is TGTGCCATCAGTGGGGTGGCGAACTATGGCTACACCTTC.

The rearrangement links TRBV4-1 to TRBJ1-1; weak D call: TRBD1 (5 bases). The germline V and J ends were trimmed by 4 bases and 5 bases, with 20 bases remaining between them. The CDR3 spans 16 residues. Germline lookup yields CDR1 MGHRA and CDR2 YSYEKL. CDR3 region: CASSPPFQQGQTEAFF. Here the CDR3 DNA reads TGCGCCAGCAGCCCCCCTTTCCAGCAGGGTCAAACTGAAGCTTTCTTT.